Listed below are T cell receptor beta chains from one sample, sequenced in a study of T cell responses to AZD1222 COVID-19 vaccine. Clones were sequenced by immunoSEQ multiplex PCR, and TCRdb holds only the in-frame ones, with some missing. The sample shows 130,000 to 150,000 clones, 90% of them seen only once. Specimen: peripheral blood, collected on day 0 of AZD1222 vaccination. These receptors were collected from an adult in good health. Each CDR3 is given with its conserved first and last residue. Fields, in order: J gene, V gene, clone size, D gene, CDR3 DNA, CDR3 protein. D genes are given only for firm matches. Part of the rows lack a size; the others show once, few, many or a class for expanded clones.

J: TRBJ1-5; V: TRBV6-6; size: -; D: TRBD1; DNA: TGTGCCAGCAGTTCCGACAGGGGTCAGCCCCAGCATTTT; CDR3: CASSSDRGQPQHF
J: TRBJ2-1; V: TRBV7-3; size: few; D: TRBD2; DNA: TGTGCCAGCAGCTTATGGGGGCTAGCGGGAAACAATGAGCAGTTCTTC; CDR3: CASSLWGLAGNNEQFF
J: TRBJ2-6; V: TRBV16; size: -; D: -; DNA: TGTGCCAGCAGCCAATCGTTGGGGGCTGGGGCCAACGTCCTGACTTTC; CDR3: CASSQSLGAGANVLTF
J: TRBJ2-1; V: TRBV27; size: once; D: -; DNA: TGTGCCAGCAGTCCACCCGGGGCCGGTGAGCAGTTCTTC; CDR3: CASSPPGAGEQFF
J: TRBJ1-5; V: TRBV20-1; size: -; D: -; DNA: TGCAGTGCTAGTGGAGGTTTGGAGCCCCAGCATTTT; CDR3: CSASGGLEPQHF
J: TRBJ1-5; V: TRBV21-1; size: once; D: -; DNA: TGTGCCAGCAGCAAAAGATGGGACAGTCCGATTTTTAGCAATCAGCCCCAGCATTTT; CDR3: CASSKRWDSPIFSNQPQHF
J: TRBJ2-5; V: TRBV20-1; size: -; D: -; DNA: TGCAGTGCTAGTAGTCCCAACGAGAGAACCCAGTACTTC; CDR3: CSASSPNERTQYF
J: TRBJ2-3; V: TRBV6-1; size: -; D: TRBD2; DNA: TGTGCCAGCAGTGTACGACTAGCGGGGGGGGCCTCTAGCACAGATACGCAGTATTTT; CDR3: CASSVRLAGGASSTDTQYF
J: TRBJ2-7; V: TRBV14; size: -; D: TRBD1; DNA: TGTGCCAGCAGGGGGACAGGGGCCGGGCGCGACCACTACGAGCAGTACTTC; CDR3: CASRGTGAGRDHYEQYF
J: TRBJ2-7; V: TRBV11-3; size: -; D: -; DNA: TGTGCCAGCAGCTTAGGCCGGGCCGTCTACGAGCAGTACTTC; CDR3: CASSLGRAVYEQYF
J: TRBJ2-1; V: TRBV10-3; size: -; D: TRBD2; DNA: TGTGCCATCAGTGAGTCGACACTCTTAACTCTAGCGGGGGTCCGAAAAGGTGAGCAGTTCTTC; CDR3: CAISESTLLTLAGVRKGEQFF
J: TRBJ1-3; V: TRBV5-1; size: -; D: -; DNA: TGCGCCAGCAGCGAAGTTAGCTCTGGAAACACCATATATTTT; CDR3: CASSEVSSGNTIYF
J: TRBJ2-1; V: TRBV6-5; size: -; D: TRBD1; DNA: TGTGCCAGCAGGACGACAGGGGTCAATGAGCAGTTCTTC; CDR3: CASRTTGVNEQFF
J: TRBJ2-7; V: TRBV4-1; size: -; D: TRBD1; DNA: TGCGCCAGCAGCCATGGGACAGCCGCCGCCGAGCAGTACTTC; CDR3: CASSHGTAAAEQYF
J: TRBJ2-2; V: TRBV21-1; size: -; D: -; DNA: TGTGCCAGCATAGGAGCGGGTGACACCGGGGAGCTGTTTTTT; CDR3: CASIGAGDTGELFF
J: TRBJ2-7; V: TRBV15; size: once; D: -; DNA: TGTGCCACCAGCAGAACCCCGGGGGCAACCTCCTACGAGCAGTACTTC; CDR3: CATSRTPGATSYEQYF
J: TRBJ2-2; V: TRBV19; size: -; D: TRBD2; DNA: TGTGCCAGTAGTTCCGCGGGACTAGCGGGGGGCCCCGGGGAGCTGTTTTTT; CDR3: CASSSAGLAGGPGELFF
J: TRBJ2-5; V: TRBV9; size: -; D: TRBD2; DNA: TGTGCCAGCAGCGTTCATAGCGGGAGGGAGACCCAGTACTTC; CDR3: CASSVHSGRETQYF
J: TRBJ2-3; V: TRBV14; size: -; D: -; DNA: TGTGCCAGCAGCCAAGGATTAAAGTCTAGCACAGATACGCAGTATTTT; CDR3: CASSQGLKSSTDTQYF
J: TRBJ1-2; V: TRBV7-2; size: -; D: TRBD1; DNA: TGTGCCAGCAGCTTACCAGGACAGGTTTGGAACTATGGCTACACCTTC; CDR3: CASSLPGQVWNYGYTF
J: TRBJ1-2; V: TRBV27; size: -; D: -; DNA: TGTGCCAGCAGTCCTCCGGGGATCAACTATGGCTACACCTTC; CDR3: CASSPPGINYGYTF
J: TRBJ2-6; V: TRBV12-5; size: few; D: -; DNA: TGTGCTAGTGGCGCTGGGGCCAACGTCCTGACTTTC; CDR3: CASGAGANVLTF
J: TRBJ2-4; V: TRBV4-2; size: -; D: TRBD1; DNA: TGTGCCAGCAGCCAGTGGGACAGGGACGTCTCTGCCAAAAACATTCAGTACTTC; CDR3: CASSQWDRDVSAKNIQYF
J: TRBJ2-7; V: TRBV14; size: once; D: TRBD1; DNA: TGTGCCAGCAGCCAAATAAGGGACAGGGGTGGCGAGCAGTACTTC; CDR3: CASSQIRDRGGEQYF
J: TRBJ2-6; V: TRBV7-9; size: -; D: -; DNA: TGTGCCAGCAGTACTGGCTCTGGGGCCAACGTCCTGACTTTC; CDR3: CASSTGSGANVLTF
J: TRBJ2-1; V: TRBV4-2; size: few; D: TRBD2; DNA: TGTGCCAGCAGCCAAGTTGCGGGAGACGCGAACAATGAGCAGTTCTTC; CDR3: CASSQVAGDANNEQFF
J: TRBJ2-1; V: TRBV19; size: -; D: -; DNA: TGTGCCAGTGAGGGGGGTGAGCAGTTCTTC; CDR3: CASEGGEQFF
J: TRBJ1-6; V: TRBV19; size: -; D: -; DNA: TGTGCCAGTGCTTCGGGGCAGGGCCCAAATTCACCCCTCCACTTT; CDR3: CASASGQGPNSPLHF
J: TRBJ2-1; V: TRBV15; size: -; D: TRBD1; DNA: TGTGCCACCAGCAGAGCCAGCAGGGGGCTCGGGAATGAGCAGTTCTTC; CDR3: CATSRASRGLGNEQFF